Listed below are T cell receptor beta chains from one sample, sequenced in a study of blood T cell repertoires in COVID-19. This table comes from immunoSEQ multiplex PCR, and its TCRdb copy is limited to in-frame clones, with some not included. The sample includes 95,000 to 150,000 clones, roughly 84% seen only once; the top ten take roughly 3.9%. The sequencing input was PBMCs or T cells enriched from blood (not recorded which). These TCRs come from a woman between 25 and 40 years old who had recovered from COVID-19. CDR3s include the opening cysteine and the closing phenylalanine or tryptophan. Each record gives: CDR3 length, J gene, D gene, clone size, V gene, CDR3 protein. A D gene is named only where the DNA matches it firmly. For some rows the clone size is stated as once, few or many, or as a class when expanded; others skip it.

len: 15; j_gene: TRBJ2-6; d_gene: -; abundance: -; v_gene: TRBV6-5; CDR3aa: CASSRGISGANVLTF
len: 13; j_gene: TRBJ2-3; d_gene: -; abundance: -; v_gene: TRBV2; CDR3aa: CATRASRTDTQYF
len: 13; j_gene: TRBJ1-1; d_gene: -; abundance: -; v_gene: TRBV28; CDR3aa: CASSLSSVTEAFF
len: 15; j_gene: TRBJ2-2; d_gene: TRBD2; abundance: few; v_gene: TRBV6-4; CDR3aa: CASSETSGNTGELFF
len: 13; j_gene: TRBJ2-3; d_gene: -; abundance: -; v_gene: TRBV5-5; CDR3aa: CASSLGRSDTQYF
len: 14; j_gene: TRBJ2-1; d_gene: -; abundance: -; v_gene: TRBV7-3; CDR3aa: CASSFGGTNNEQFF
len: 13; j_gene: TRBJ1-2; d_gene: -; abundance: -; v_gene: TRBV5-4; CDR3aa: CASSLQGNYGYTF
len: 16; j_gene: TRBJ1-2; d_gene: TRBD1; abundance: -; v_gene: TRBV5-6; CDR3aa: CASSLDWDRADYGYTF
len: 15; j_gene: TRBJ1-1; d_gene: TRBD1; abundance: -; v_gene: TRBV19; CDR3aa: CASSITGTGGTEAFF
len: 17; j_gene: TRBJ2-5; d_gene: -; abundance: -; v_gene: TRBV10-3; CDR3aa: CAISESNRGYFGETQYF
len: 14; j_gene: TRBJ1-1; d_gene: TRBD1; abundance: -; v_gene: TRBV6-4; CDR3aa: CASSANTGGTEAFF
len: 16; j_gene: TRBJ2-7; d_gene: TRBD2; abundance: few; v_gene: TRBV7-2; CDR3aa: CASSLRASGSSYEQYF
len: 14; j_gene: TRBJ1-2; d_gene: -; abundance: -; v_gene: TRBV11-3; CDR3aa: CASSRGADNYGYTF
len: 14; j_gene: TRBJ1-6; d_gene: TRBD1; abundance: -; v_gene: TRBV2; CDR3aa: CASIGQGSDSPLHF
len: 12; j_gene: TRBJ1-1; d_gene: -; abundance: -; v_gene: TRBV6-5; CDR3aa: CASSYSQTEAFF
len: 15; j_gene: TRBJ2-7; d_gene: -; abundance: -; v_gene: TRBV4-3; CDR3aa: CASSQERVPSYEQYF
len: 15; j_gene: TRBJ1-4; d_gene: -; abundance: -; v_gene: TRBV30; CDR3aa: CAWSVMGPTNEKLFF
len: 19; j_gene: TRBJ2-1; d_gene: TRBD2; abundance: -; v_gene: TRBV5-4; CDR3aa: CASSRNPPPGSGRAAEQFF
len: 15; j_gene: TRBJ2-7; d_gene: -; abundance: few; v_gene: TRBV10-3; CDR3aa: CAISDADRPPYEQYF
len: 13; j_gene: TRBJ1-1; d_gene: -; abundance: -; v_gene: TRBV5-1; CDR3aa: CASNTRTGTEAFF
len: 14; j_gene: TRBJ1-1; d_gene: -; abundance: few; v_gene: TRBV5-1; CDR3aa: CASSFGVRGTEAFF
len: 15; j_gene: TRBJ2-7; d_gene: TRBD1; abundance: few; v_gene: TRBV2; CDR3aa: CASSAGTGTSYEQYF
len: 15; j_gene: TRBJ1-5; d_gene: -; abundance: once; v_gene: TRBV27; CDR3aa: CASSRRTASNQPQHF
len: 14; j_gene: TRBJ2-1; d_gene: -; abundance: -; v_gene: TRBV30; CDR3aa: CAWSDWSSYNEQFF
len: 12; j_gene: TRBJ2-1; d_gene: TRBD1; abundance: -; v_gene: TRBV7-3; CDR3aa: CASSSTTGEKFF
len: 15; j_gene: TRBJ2-5; d_gene: TRBD2; abundance: -; v_gene: TRBV7-8; CDR3aa: CASSSEGLAGETQYF
len: 15; j_gene: TRBJ2-3; d_gene: TRBD2; abundance: -; v_gene: TRBV7-9; CDR3aa: CASSATSGSSDTQYF
len: 12; j_gene: TRBJ1-5; d_gene: -; abundance: -; v_gene: TRBV7-9; CDR3aa: CASSLTGQPQHF
len: 12; j_gene: TRBJ2-7; d_gene: -; abundance: -; v_gene: TRBV20-1; CDR3aa: CSASPSSYEQYF
len: 15; j_gene: TRBJ2-1; d_gene: -; abundance: once; v_gene: TRBV28; CDR3aa: CASSGGGSGYNEQFF
len: 13; j_gene: TRBJ1-1; d_gene: -; abundance: -; v_gene: TRBV18; CDR3aa: CASSFQMNTEAFF
len: 12; j_gene: TRBJ1-6; d_gene: -; abundance: -; v_gene: TRBV7-9; CDR3aa: CASSSINSPLHF
len: 14; j_gene: TRBJ2-1; d_gene: -; abundance: -; v_gene: TRBV11-2; CDR3aa: CASRYRGAYNEQFF